The 7 T cell receptor beta chains reported below all come from one sample, sequenced in a study of T cells in Graves' hyperthyroidism and ophthalmopathy. Template material for amplifying TCR beta CDR3 regions consisted of RNA transcripts. HTBI primers were the set used in a first-round RT-PCR of the TCR CDR3. TCRdb ran MiXCR on the multiplex PCR reads and lists one entry per CDR3 protein. Among over 500,000 distinct CDR3 sequences listed, around 43% were seen once. The source material was peripheral blood or thyroid tissue (not recorded which). The receptors were sampled from an adult woman with Graves' disease, either hyperthyroidism or ophthalmopathy (not recorded which).

This clonotype occurred a few times. The rearrangement uses TRBV27 and TRBJ2-6, with TRBD1 matching over 9 bases. The closer fit of TRBJ2-7 to the DNA end suggests the J call may be wrong. Germline V gene data show CDR1 as MNHEY and CDR2 as SMNVEV (reference sequence). The CDR3 has 17 amino acids. This chain's CDR3 is CASSFRTGEGMTYEQYF. The CDR3 nucleotides are TGTGCCAGCAGTTTCCGGACAGGGGAGGGTATGACCTACGAGCAGTACTTC.

The chain carries TRBV29-1 and TRBJ2-5, with D perhaps matching TRBD1 (6 bases). The DNA end is more similar to TRBJ2-7, so the J call may be wrong. The CDR3 spans 14 residues. Germline V lookup: CDR1 SQVTM, CDR2 ANQGSEA. CDR3 nucleotide sequence: TGCAGGCCCCACAGGGAACCCCTCTCCTACGAGCAGTACTTC. This codes for CRPHREPLSYEQYF.

The V and J genes are TRBV19 and TRBJ2-5; D is possibly TRBD2 (7 bases). The CDR3 has 14 amino acids. Trimming took off 6 bases at V and 3 bases at J, with 14 bases between the two ends. Germline V gene lookup returns CDR1 LNHDA and CDR2 SQIVND (reference sequence). The DNA of the CDR3 is TGTGCCAGTAGGGGGGGGGCTGTCGAAGAGACCCAGTACTTC. Encoded protein: CASRGGAVEETQYF.

This clonotype was detected only a few times. The chain recombines TRBV4-2 with TRBJ1-2, with 8 bases fitting TRBD1. Germline trimming cut 1 base from V and 8 bases from J; bases unmatched to any gene: 6. Per germline, CDR1 LGHNA and CDR2 YNFKEQ. The CDR3 length is 14 residues. In DNA form, the CDR3 reads TGTGCCAGCAGCCAAGCACAGGGGGAATTGGGCTACACCTTC. Translating it yields CASSQAQGELGYTF.

This clonotype was recorded only once. The chain is built from TRBV20-1 and TRBJ1-5; D might be TRBD1 (6 bases). Germline V gene sequence: CDR1 DFQATT, CDR2 SNEGSKA (reference sequence). V was cut by 6 bases and J by 5 bases, with 23 bases left in between. The CDR3 is 16 amino acids. The CDR3 protein is CSARQPTGSLHQPQHF. CDR3 DNA: TGCAGTGCCAGACAACCTACAGGGTCTCTCCATCAGCCCCAGCATTTT.

This clonotype was picked up many times. V and J are TRBV5-1 and TRBJ2-5; D not certain. The germline V and J ends were trimmed by 4 bases and 8 bases, with 9 bases remaining between them. This CDR3 comprises 11 residues. Germline assignment: CDR1 SGHRS and CDR2 YFSETQ. The CDR3 coding sequence is TGCGCCAGCAGCGTTGAGGAAACCCAGTACTTC. It codes for CASSVEETQYF.

This clonotype showed up many times. The chain is built from TRBV5-1 and TRBJ2-2; 8 nucleotides agree with TRBD1. Germline CDR1 is SGHRS and CDR2 is YFSETQ. The CDR3 runs 15 residues. The V and J ends lost 4 bases and 3 bases, in that order; junction bases with no gene match: 5. In nucleotides, the CDR3 is TGCGCCAGCAGCAAGGACAGGGAAGACACCGGGGAGCTGTTTTTT. Protein sequence: CASSKDREDTGELFF.